Below, 30 T cell receptor beta chains from the same sample are listed, as sequenced in a study of technical replicates of blood from several donors. Generated by immunoSEQ multiplex PCR, the TCRdb table keeps only in-frame clones and is missing some. The sample holds approximately 76,000 clones, roughly nine tenths seen once. Specimen: T cells isolated from PBMCs. These receptor sequences come from a human donor in good health.

The rearrangement links TRBV5-1 to TRBJ2-2, with 11 positions matching TRBD1. The germline CDR1 and CDR2 sequences are SGHRS and YFSETQ. The CDR3 loop spans 15 amino acids. J was trimmed by 6 bases and V by 0 bases; bases with no gene match: 1. The CDR3 DNA is TGCGCCAGCAGCTTGGTGGGACAGGGGGCCGGGGAGCTGTTTTTT. Translated: CASSLVGQGAGELFF.

The chain links TRBV15 to TRBJ2-1; weak D call: TRBD1 (6 bases). Germline V CDR1 and CDR2: LNHNV, YYDKDF (reference sequence). Trimming removed 6 bases from V and 7 bases from J, with 13 bases in between. This CDR3 has 13 amino acids. CDR3 loop: CATSVRGRNEQFF. The CDR3 DNA reads TGTGCCACCAGTGTCAGGGGACGGAATGAGCAGTTCTTC.

In its sample, this clone was seen once. The J gene is TRBJ2-7, the V gene TRBV6-1, with 7 bases aligning to TRBD1. Germline V gene sequence: CDR1 MNHNS, CDR2 SASEGT. The V gene end was trimmed by 5 bases and the J gene end by 6 bases; junction bases not matched to a gene: 7. There are 13 residues in the CDR3. In nucleotides, the CDR3 is TGTGCCAGCAGTCTGACAGGGTACGGCGAGCAGTACTTC. Residues: CASSLTGYGEQYF.

The rearrangement links TRBV27 to TRBJ2-3; D is uncertain. Germline CDR1 and CDR2: MNHEY and SMNVEV (reference sequence). The CDR3 has 15 residues. V lost 7 bases, J lost 1 base, and 15 bases lay in between. The DNA of the CDR3 is TGTGCCAGCAACGACACACCCCCAGGCACAGATACGCAGTATTTT. Protein sequence: CASNDTPPGTDTQYF.

The V call is TRBV30, the J call TRBJ1-6; no clear D. Trimming pared 1 base from V and 4 bases from J, leaving 8 bases between. The CDR3 consists of 14 residues. Per the germline V gene, CDR1 is GTSNPN and CDR2 is SVGIG (reference sequence). Here the CDR3 reads CAWSEIQYNSPLHF. The CDR3 coding sequence is TGTGCCTGGAGTGAGATACAGTATAATTCACCCCTCCACTTT.

This chain joins TRBV29-1 and TRBJ2-2, with a tentative D call TRBD2 (7 bases). CDR1 and CDR2 from the germline V gene are SQVTM and ANQGSEA. CDR3 length: 13 residues. V lost 6 bases and J 5 bases, leaving 13 bases between the germline ends. In DNA form, the CDR3 reads TGCAGCGTCAGAAGGGGGGGGACCGGGGAGCTGTTTTTT. Protein sequence: CSVRRGGTGELFF.

The chain combines TRBV12-5 with TRBJ1-2; possibly TRBD1 for D (6 bases). V lost 0 bases and J lost 8, with 13 bases in between. Per germline, CDR1 LGHNT and CDR2 FRNRAP. The CDR3 covers 14 residues. This CDR3 reads CASGLVRGQWGYTF. CDR3 coding DNA: TGTGCTAGTGGTTTGGTAAGAGGACAGTGGGGCTACACCTTC.

This clone was recorded only once. The rearrangement uses TRBV5-8 and TRBJ1-2, with D tentatively TRBD1 (5 bases). The germline V and J ends were trimmed by 1 base and 6 bases, with 13 bases remaining between them. Germline V gene lookup returns CDR1 SGHTS and CDR2 YDEGEE. The CDR3 runs to 14 residues. The chain's CDR3 is CASSLIGAIHGYTF. The CDR3 nucleotides read TGTGCCAGCAGCTTGATAGGGGCAATCCATGGCTACACCTTC.

This clone was seen only once. The CDR3, as DNA: TGCAGCGTTCTGGACAGACTAGCCAAAAACATTCAGTACTTC. Its translation is CSVLDRLAKNIQYF. The rearrangement joins TRBV29-1 to TRBJ2-4, with TRBD1 as a possible D gene (6 bases). Germline lookup yields CDR1 SQVTM and CDR2 ANQGSEA. This CDR3 is 14 amino acids long. V lost 5 bases and J 0 bases, leaving 11 bases between the germline ends.

The chain recombines TRBV30 with TRBJ1-6; D is undetermined. Per the germline V gene, CDR1 is GTSNPN and CDR2 is SVGIG (reference sequence). The germline V and J ends were trimmed by 5 bases and 8 bases, with 13 bases remaining between them. This CDR3 has 13 residues. The CDR3 protein is CAWETYGDSPLHF. CDR3 bases: TGTGCCTGGGAAACATACGGGGATTCACCCCTCCACTTT.

The chain carries TRBV5-1 and TRBJ2-5; 8 bases map to TRBD1. Trimming removed 0 bases from V and 5 bases from J; junction bases left unmatched: 0. The CDR3 is made up of 13 amino acids. The germline CDR1 and CDR2 sequences are SGHRS and YFSETQ. The CDR3 spells CASSLGQGETQYF. DNA of the CDR3: TGCGCCAGCAGCTTGGGACAGGGGGAGACCCAGTACTTC.

The chain employs TRBV5-4 and TRBJ2-4; 8 bases map to TRBD2. The CDR3 sequence is 15 residues long. Germline CDR1 is SGHNT and CDR2 is YYREEE (reference sequence). The V and J ends lost 0 bases and 8 bases, in that order; junction bases with no gene match: 7. The CDR3 loop reads CASSLAGAGGDIQYF. For the CDR3, the DNA is TGTGCCAGCAGCTTGGCAGGGGCGGGAGGAGACATTCAGTACTTC.

This chain uses TRBV6-1 with TRBJ2-7; possible D gene TRBD2, 7 bases. CDR1 is MNHNS, CDR2 SASEGT, per germline. The CDR3 has 14 amino acids. V shed 8 bases and J shed 4 bases, with 18 bases lying between them. This CDR3 is CASAGAGALYEQYF. The DNA for the CDR3 is TGTGCCAGCGCGGGGGCAGGGGCATTATACGAGCAGTACTTC.

This clone was observed once. This sequence joins TRBV7-9 and TRBJ1-2; 8 bases match TRBD1. The ends lost 1 base at V and 5 bases at J; junction bases unmatched: 12. CDR3 length: 17 residues. Germline CDR1 reads SEHNR; CDR2 reads FQNEAQ (reference sequence). The CDR3 is CASSLGTGGTGMYGYTF. The CDR3 DNA reads as TGTGCCAGCAGCTTAGGAACGGGCGGGACAGGAATGTATGGCTACACCTTC. The whole variable domain, remainder taken from reference TRBV7-9 and TRBJ1-2, is DTGVSQNPRHKITKRGQNVTFRCDPISEHNRLYWYRQTLGQGPEFLTYFQNEAQLEKSRLLSDRFSAERPKGSFSTLEIQRTEQGDSAMYLCASSLGTGGTGMYGYTFGSGTRLTVV.

The J gene is TRBJ2-7, the V gene TRBV5-1; TRBD2 matches at 13 bases. J lost 3 bases, V lost 0 bases, and 9 bases had no gene match. The CDR3 consists of 18 residues. The germline V gene encodes CDR1 SGHRS and CDR2 YFSETQ. Here the CDR3 reads CASSLAGTSGDLLYEQYF. As DNA, the CDR3 is TGCGCCAGCAGCTTGGCCGGGACTAGCGGGGACCTCCTCTACGAGCAGTACTTC. The full variable domain, in which reference TRBV5-1 and TRBJ2-7 provide the parts outside the CDR3, is KAGVTQTPRYLIKTRGQQVTLSCSPISGHRSVSWYQQTPGQGLQFLFEYFSETQRNKGNFPGRFSGRQFSNSRSEMNVSTLELGDSALYLCASSLAGTSGDLLYEQYFGPGTRLTVT.

V usage is TRBV4-1 and J usage is TRBJ2-1; 7 bases map to TRBD1. CDR3 length: 14 residues. After removal of 3 bases from V and 9 bases from J, the junction contained 8 bases not matched to a gene. Germline lookup yields CDR1 MGHRA and CDR2 YSYEKL. The CDR3 loop reads CASSQRQGPGEQFF. The CDR3 DNA is TGCGCCAGCAGCCAGAGACAGGGCCCGGGTGAGCAGTTCTTC.

The rearrangement links TRBV9 to TRBJ1-1; tentatively, D is TRBD1 (6 bases). The germline V and J ends were trimmed by 0 bases and 5 bases, with 8 bases remaining between them. Germline V gene data show CDR1 as SGDLS and CDR2 as YYNGEE. The CDR3 is made up of 13 amino acids. CDR3 region: CASSVAGETEAFF. Written as DNA, the CDR3 is TGTGCCAGCAGCGTAGCAGGGGAGACTGAAGCTTTCTTT.

The gene calls are TRBV2 and TRBJ2-1; TRBD2 matches at 11 bases. V dropped 9 bases and J dropped 12; count of bases not matched to a gene: 7. CDR1 and CDR2 (germline): SNHLY, FYNNEI. The CDR3 runs to 12 residues. For the CDR3, the DNA is TGTGCCAGTACTCTAGCGGGGGGTTTGCAGTTCTTC. Protein sequence: CASTLAGGLQFF.

The rearrangement uses TRBV6-1 and TRBJ1-1; possibly TRBD1 for D (6 bases). This CDR3 region has 13 residues. The V end was cut by 4 bases, the J end by 3 bases, with 9 bases between. Per the germline V gene, CDR1 is MNHNS and CDR2 is SASEGT. The DNA for the CDR3 is TGTGCCAGCAGTGCGGACAGATACACTGAAGCTTTCTTT. It yields the protein CASSADRYTEAFF.

The chain uses TRBV6-5 and TRBJ1-1; D possibly corresponds to TRBD1 (5 bases). CDR3 length equals 13 residues. CDR1 and CDR2 (germline): MNHEY, SVGAGI. Deletions cut 2 bases from V and 7 bases from J, with 11 bases between. CDR3: CASSYRLGGEAFF. The CDR3, as DNA: TGTGCCAGCAGTTACCGTCTGGGGGGTGAAGCTTTCTTT.

The rearrangement links TRBV28 to TRBJ2-6, with a weak D call TRBD1 (5 bases). Germline-derived CDR1 and CDR2 are MDHEN and SYDVKM. The CDR3 totals 15 residues. V lost 3 bases and J 2 bases, leaving 8 bases between the germline ends. CDR3 sequence (DNA): TGTGCCAGCAGTTTCCGCAGGGCTGGGGCCAACGTCCTGACTTTC. This encodes CASSFRRAGANVLTF. The full variable domain, its missing parts supplied by reference TRBV28 and TRBJ2-6, is DVKVTQSSRYLVKRTGEKVFLECVQDMDHENMFWYRQDPGLGLRLIYFSYDVKMKEKGDIPEGYSVSREKKERFSLILESASTNQTSMYLCASSFRRAGANVLTFGAGSRLTVL.

V and J are TRBV11-1 and TRBJ2-7, with 16 bases that match TRBD2. Germline V gene data show CDR1 as SGHAT and CDR2 as FQDESV (reference sequence). Trimming cost V 5 bases and J 5 bases; bases outside gene matches: 12. The CDR3 extends over 18 amino acids. CDR3 protein: CASSGGTSGRAVLDEQYF. In DNA, the CDR3 is TGTGCCAGCAGCGGCGGGACTAGCGGGAGGGCGGTACTTGACGAGCAGTACTTC. Together with reference TRBV11-1 and TRBJ2-7, the CDR3 gives the full variable domain: EAEVAQSPRYKITEKSQAVAFWCDPISGHATLYWYRQILGQGPELLVQFQDESVVDDSQLPKDRFSAERLKGVDSTLKIQPAELGDSAMYLCASSGGTSGRAVLDEQYFGPGTRLTVT.

The chain couples TRBV6-5 to TRBJ1-6; 7 positions match TRBD1. V lost 0 bases, J lost 7 bases, and 6 bases stayed unmatched. CDR1 and CDR2 from the germline V gene are MNHEY and SVGAGI. CDR3 length equals 16 residues. In DNA, the CDR3 is TGTGCCAGCAGTTACTCGATAGGGGGCCTCAATTCACCCCTCCACTTT. Translated: CASSYSIGGLNSPLHF.

This clone appeared once. V is TRBV30 and J is TRBJ1-2; 9 bases map to TRBD1. J lost 6 bases, V lost 2 bases, and 4 bases had no gene match. CDR3 size: 13 residues. The germline gives CDR1 GTSNPN, CDR2 SVGIG (reference sequence). The CDR3 DNA reads as TGTGCCTGGAGTCGGGACAGGGTCAATGGCTACACCTTC. It is translated as CAWSRDRVNGYTF.

This chain links TRBV12-5 with TRBJ2-1, with 11 bases aligning to TRBD1. Trimming cost V 0 bases and J 5 bases; bases outside gene matches: 3. In germline, CDR1 is LGHNT, CDR2 FRNRAP. There are 16 residues in the CDR3. The CDR3 loop is CASGLVLGQGDNEQFF. In nucleotides, the CDR3 is TGTGCTAGTGGTTTGGTGTTGGGACAGGGGGACAATGAGCAGTTCTTC.

The chain links TRBV29-1 to TRBJ1-2, with TRBD1 matching over 7 bases. Trimming cost V 7 bases and J 3 bases; bases outside gene matches: 5. The germline CDR1 and CDR2 sequences are SQVTM and ANQGSEA. CDR3 size: 12 residues. For the CDR3, the DNA is TGCAGCGACCAACAGGGGTACTATGGCTACACCTTC. Translated, it gives CSDQQGYYGYTF.

This chain joins TRBV10-3 and TRBJ2-1, with TRBD1 as a possible D gene (5 bases). The V gene lost 4 bases and the J gene lost 4 bases, with 11 bases spanning the gap. CDR3 length: 14 residues. Germline lookup yields CDR1 ENHRY and CDR2 SYGVKD. The CDR3 loop is CAISADTKYNEQFF. The CDR3 DNA reads as TGTGCCATCAGTGCGGACACGAAGTACAATGAGCAGTTCTTC.

The chain is built from TRBV6-1 and TRBJ1-2, with TRBD1 matching over 11 bases. The CDR3 is made up of 17 amino acids. Trimming took 3 bases from V and 7 from J; bases not matched to a gene: 13. CDR1 and CDR2 from the germline V gene are MNHNS and SASEGT. CDR3 region: CASSDRPRDRGNRGYTF. CDR3 coding DNA: TGTGCCAGCAGTGATCGACCGAGGGACAGGGGGAATCGTGGCTACACCTTC.

The J gene is TRBJ2-1, the V gene TRBV10-1; D perhaps matches TRBD2 (5 bases). This CDR3 spans 15 amino acids. Germline CDR1 reads WNHNN; CDR2 reads SYGVQD (reference sequence). V was trimmed by 2 bases and J by 3 bases, leaving 11 bases between them. CDR3 loop: CASSEGLGSYNEQFF. CDR3 DNA sequence: TGCGCCAGCAGTGAGGGACTTGGGAGCTACAATGAGCAGTTCTTC.

This chain links TRBV11-3 with TRBJ1-1; no clear D gene. V was cut by 1 base and J by 0 bases, with 15 bases left in between. Germline V CDR1 and CDR2: SGHNT, YENEEA. CDR3 length: 17 amino acids. The DNA for the CDR3 is TGTGCCAGCAGCTTAGGCTCGAGTTCTCCTATGAACACTGAAGCTTTCTTT. Translation gives CASSLGSSSPMNTEAFF.